The 4 T cell receptor beta chains below all came from one sample that was sequenced in a study of cytomegalovirus exposure and HLA in healthy donors. PCR amplification relied on 60 Vbeta primers (plus 13 Jbeta primers). Method: immunoSEQ multiplex PCR; TCRdb's copy keeps in-frame clones and lacks some. The sample shows about 140,000 clones, 79% of them seen only once. Sequencing was performed on PBMCs. Source of these receptors: a man aged 40-55 years in good health and CMV-seropositive.

V and J are TRBV30 and TRBJ1-5; tentative D call: TRBD1 (6 bases). CDR1 and CDR2 from the germline V gene are GTSNPN and SVGIG (reference sequence). The CDR3 extends over 17 amino acids. V was shortened by 2 bases and J by 3 bases, with 20 bases between the two germline ends. The CDR3 sequence is CAWSPNARTDFNQPQHF. In nucleotides, the CDR3 is TGTGCCTGGAGTCCCAACGCCCGGACAGATTTCAATCAGCCCCAGCATTTT.

This sequence joins TRBV11-2 and TRBJ2-4; 14 bases match TRBD2. The junction had 8 bases not matched to a gene; V was cut back by 1 base and J by 6 bases. The CDR3 is made up of 18 amino acids. Germline V CDR1 and CDR2: SGHAT, FQNNGV. CDR3: CASSLGGTSGRLINIQYF. The CDR3 region has the DNA TGTGCCAGCAGCTTAGGAGGGACTAGCGGGAGACTTATAAACATTCAGTACTTC.

The chain joins TRBV5-6 to TRBJ1-1; D remains unclear. Germline assignment: CDR1 SGHDT and CDR2 YYEEEE. The CDR3 loop spans 12 amino acids. V gave up 4 bases and J gave up 4 bases, with 8 bases separating them. Written as DNA, the CDR3 is TGTGCCAGCAGCGGGGAGGGCACTGAAGCTTTCTTT. It translates to CASSGEGTEAFF.

This clone occurred once. The rearrangement uses TRBV10-1 and TRBJ2-1, with TRBD2 matching 14 bases. The germline gives CDR1 WNHNN, CDR2 SYGVQD (reference sequence). V was clipped by 5 bases and J by 11 bases; unmatched bases: 5. The CDR3 covers 14 residues. The DNA of the CDR3 is TGCGCCAGCAGTCCCGGGACTAGCGGGAGTAAGCAGTTCTTC. Translating gives CASSPGTSGSKQFF.